Below, one T cell receptor beta chain is given with its context. Other DNA sequences in this sample translate to the same CDR3. Both 60 Vbeta primers and 13 Jbeta primers went into the PCR. Measured with immunoSEQ multiplex PCR; TCRdb has only the in-frame clones, and not every one. Here the sample spans about 260,000 clones, around four fifths being singletons. These data are taken from a study of cytomegalovirus exposure and HLA in healthy donors. Trimming removed 5 bases from V and 7 bases from J; junction bases left unmatched: 6. From germline, CDR1 is SNHLY and CDR2 FYNNEI. The length of the CDR3 is 14 residues.

The chain recombines TRBV2 with TRBJ1-5, with 9 bases lining up with TRBD1. The source is a middle-aged woman in good health and CMV-seropositive. The sequencing input was PBMCs. CDR3 in amino acids: CASSPQGAGQPQHF. Here the CDR3 DNA reads TGTGCCAGCAGTCCACAGGGGGCAGGGCAGCCCCAGCATTTT.